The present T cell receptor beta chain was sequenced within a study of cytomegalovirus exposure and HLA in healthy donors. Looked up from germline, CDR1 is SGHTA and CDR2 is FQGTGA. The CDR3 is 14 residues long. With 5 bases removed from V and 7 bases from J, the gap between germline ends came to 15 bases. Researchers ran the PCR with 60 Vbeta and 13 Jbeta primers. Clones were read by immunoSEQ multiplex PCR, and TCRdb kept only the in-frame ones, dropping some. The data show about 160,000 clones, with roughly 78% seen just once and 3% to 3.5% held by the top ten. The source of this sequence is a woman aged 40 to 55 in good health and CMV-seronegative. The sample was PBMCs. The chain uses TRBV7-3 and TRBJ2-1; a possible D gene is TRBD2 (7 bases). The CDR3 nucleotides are TGTGCCAGCAGCCCGGGGGGCAGGGTGAATGAGCAGTTCTTC. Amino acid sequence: CASSPGGRVNEQFF.